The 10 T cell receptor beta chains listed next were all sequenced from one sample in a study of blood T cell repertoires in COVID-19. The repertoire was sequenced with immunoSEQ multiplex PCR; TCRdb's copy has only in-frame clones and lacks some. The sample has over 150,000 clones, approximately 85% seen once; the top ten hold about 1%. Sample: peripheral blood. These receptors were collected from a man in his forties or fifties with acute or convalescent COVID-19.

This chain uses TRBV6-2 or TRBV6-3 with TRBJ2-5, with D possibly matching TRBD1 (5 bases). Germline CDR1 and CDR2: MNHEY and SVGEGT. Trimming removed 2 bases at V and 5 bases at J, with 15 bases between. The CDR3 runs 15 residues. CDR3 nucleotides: TGTGCCAGCAGTTACAGGCAGGGTGCATCGGAGACCCAGTACTTC. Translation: CASSYRQGASETQYF.

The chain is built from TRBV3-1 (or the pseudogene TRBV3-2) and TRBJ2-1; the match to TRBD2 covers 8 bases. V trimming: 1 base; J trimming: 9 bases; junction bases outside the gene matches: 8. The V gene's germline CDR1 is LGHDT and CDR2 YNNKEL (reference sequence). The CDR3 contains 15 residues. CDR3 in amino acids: CASSQGAGGGFEQFF. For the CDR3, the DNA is TGTGCCAGCAGCCAAGGGGCTGGCGGGGGGTTTGAGCAGTTCTTC.

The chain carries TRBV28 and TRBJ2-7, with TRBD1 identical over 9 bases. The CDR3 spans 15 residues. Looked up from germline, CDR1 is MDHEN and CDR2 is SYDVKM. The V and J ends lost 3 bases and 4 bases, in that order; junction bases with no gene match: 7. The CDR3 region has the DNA TGTGCCAGCAGTTTTGTGACAGGGGGTCTTTACGAGCAGTACTTC. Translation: CASSFVTGGLYEQYF.

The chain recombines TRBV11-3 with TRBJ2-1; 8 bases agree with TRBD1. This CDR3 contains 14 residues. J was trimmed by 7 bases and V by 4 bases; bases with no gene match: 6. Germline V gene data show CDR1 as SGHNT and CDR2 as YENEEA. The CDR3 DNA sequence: TGTGCCAGCAGCTCCCGGACAGGGAGAAATGAGCAGTTCTTC. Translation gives CASSSRTGRNEQFF.

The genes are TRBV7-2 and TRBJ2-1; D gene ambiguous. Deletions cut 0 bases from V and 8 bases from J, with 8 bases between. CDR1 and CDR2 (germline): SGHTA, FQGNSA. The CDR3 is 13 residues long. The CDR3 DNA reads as TGTGCCAGCAGCTTAGCGATACAGTATGAGCAGTTCTTC. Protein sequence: CASSLAIQYEQFF.

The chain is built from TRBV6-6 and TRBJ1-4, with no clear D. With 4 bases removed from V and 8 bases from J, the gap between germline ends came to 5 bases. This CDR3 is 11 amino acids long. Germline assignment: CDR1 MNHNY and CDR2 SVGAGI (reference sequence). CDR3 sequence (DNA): TGTGCCAGCAGTTCCTTGGAAAAACTGTTTTTT. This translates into CASSSLEKLFF.

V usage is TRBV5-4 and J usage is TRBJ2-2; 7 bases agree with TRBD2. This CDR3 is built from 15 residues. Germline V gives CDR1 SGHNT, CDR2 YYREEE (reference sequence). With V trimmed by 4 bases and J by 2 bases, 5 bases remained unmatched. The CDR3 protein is CASSKTSSNTGELFF. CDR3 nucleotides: TGTGCCAGCAGCAAGACTAGCTCCAACACCGGGGAGCTGTTTTTT.

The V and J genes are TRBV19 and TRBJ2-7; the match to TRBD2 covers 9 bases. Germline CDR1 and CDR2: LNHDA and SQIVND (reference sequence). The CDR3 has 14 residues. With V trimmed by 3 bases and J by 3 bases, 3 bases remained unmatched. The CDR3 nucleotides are TGTGCCAGTAGTATGCGGGGGGGCTTCTACGAGCAGTACTTC. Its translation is CASSMRGGFYEQYF.

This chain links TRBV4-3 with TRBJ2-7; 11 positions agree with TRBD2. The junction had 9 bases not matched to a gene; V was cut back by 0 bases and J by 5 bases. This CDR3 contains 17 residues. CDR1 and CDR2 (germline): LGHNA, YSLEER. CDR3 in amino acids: CASSQDRLAGGRDEQYF. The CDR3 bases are TGCGCCAGCAGCCAAGACCGGCTAGCGGGGGGCCGGGACGAGCAGTACTTC.

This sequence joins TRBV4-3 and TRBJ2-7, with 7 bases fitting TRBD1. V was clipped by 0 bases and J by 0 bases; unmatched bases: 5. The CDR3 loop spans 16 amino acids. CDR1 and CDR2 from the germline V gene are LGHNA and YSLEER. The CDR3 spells CASSQDPTGISYEQYF. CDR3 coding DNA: TGCGCCAGCAGCCAAGATCCGACAGGGATCTCCTACGAGCAGTACTTC.